This note documents a single T cell receptor beta chain sequence. Its antigen remains unidentified. The sample is drawn from a study of cytotoxic CD8 clonotypes in ibrutinib-treated CLL. Study-level points and caveats: Higher clonality was seen at ibrutinib response and a return toward baseline at progression. Patients showed higher baseline clonality than age-matched healthy donors, and it tracked circulating CD8+ T-cell counts.

TCRdb keeps only in-frame clones here, not all; method: immunoSEQ multiplex PCR. The profile covers around 140,000 clones, with 80% to 90% appearing a single time and about 1.9% taken by the ten largest. V lost 10 bases and J lost 8, with 21 bases in between. CDR3 length: 14 residues. Looked up from germline, CDR1 is MRHNA and CDR2 is SNTAGT. The sample was PBMCs, taken after 24 months of ibrutinib treatment. The J gene is TRBJ2-1, the V gene TRBV6-4; maybe TRBD1 (6 bases). This TCR derives from a human donor with chronic lymphocytic leukemia. The DNA for the CDR3 is TGTGCCAAAACACAGGGACCCCGGGCATATGAGCAGTTCTTC. It codes for CAKTQGPRAYEQFF.